This T cell receptor beta chain stems from a study of T-cell memory formation after mild COVID-19. MiXCR, applied by TCRdb to the 5' RACE reads, yields one record per CDR3 protein. Counted here are around 370,000 distinct CDR3 sequences, around 20% occurring once; the ten biggest clones make up around an eighth. Deletions cut 0 bases from V and 0 bases from J, with 8 bases between. CDR3 length equals 16 residues. Germline CDR1 reads MNHNY; CDR2 reads SVGAGI (reference sequence). Input material: PBMCs or a T cell subset sorted from them (not recorded which). The origin of this receptor is an adult woman who had mild COVID-19 (a few samples of this study predate the infection). Cell type and time point are not known. The V gene is TRBV6-6, the J gene TRBJ2-2; D call uncertain. In DNA, the CDR3 is TGTGCCAGCAGTTACTCGACGGTTACGAACACCGGGGAGCTGTTTTTT. The encoded protein is CASSYSTVTNTGELFF.